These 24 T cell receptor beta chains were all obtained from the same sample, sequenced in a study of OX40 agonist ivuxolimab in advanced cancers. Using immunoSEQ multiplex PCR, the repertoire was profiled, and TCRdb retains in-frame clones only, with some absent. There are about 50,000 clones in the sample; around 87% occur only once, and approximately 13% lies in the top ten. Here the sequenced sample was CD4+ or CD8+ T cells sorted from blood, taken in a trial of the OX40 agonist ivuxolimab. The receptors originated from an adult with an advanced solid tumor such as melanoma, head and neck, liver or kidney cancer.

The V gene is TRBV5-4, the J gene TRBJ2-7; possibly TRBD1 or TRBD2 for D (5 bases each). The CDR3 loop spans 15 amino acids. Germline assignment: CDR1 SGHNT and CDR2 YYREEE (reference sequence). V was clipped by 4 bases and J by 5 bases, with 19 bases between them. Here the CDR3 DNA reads TGTGCCAGCAGCGTAAGCACGGGACCAATGCACGAGCAGTACTTC. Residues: CASSVSTGPMHEQYF.

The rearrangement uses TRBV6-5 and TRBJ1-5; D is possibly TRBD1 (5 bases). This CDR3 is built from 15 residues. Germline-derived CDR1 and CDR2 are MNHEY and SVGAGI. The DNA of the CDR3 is TGTGCAACTAAAATAAACGGGGCTCTGCGGCAGCCCCAGCATTTT. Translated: CATKINGALRQPQHF.

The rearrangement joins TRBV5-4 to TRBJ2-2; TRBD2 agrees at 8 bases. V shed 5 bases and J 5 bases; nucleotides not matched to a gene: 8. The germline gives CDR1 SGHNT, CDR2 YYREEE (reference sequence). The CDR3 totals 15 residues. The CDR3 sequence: CASSPGTRVTGELFF. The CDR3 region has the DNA TGTGCCAGCAGTCCCGGGACTAGAGTTACCGGGGAGCTGTTTTTT.

CDR3 in DNA: TGTGCCAGCAGCCCAAGTGGGGCGGGACTCCGAAAAGAGACCCAGTACTTC. This encodes CASSPSGAGLRKETQYF. The chain combines TRBV7-9 with TRBJ2-5, with D possibly being TRBD2 (6 bases). The CDR3 consists of 17 residues. In germline, CDR1 is SEHNR, CDR2 FQNEAQ (reference sequence). V was trimmed by 5 bases and J by 3 bases, leaving 22 bases between them.

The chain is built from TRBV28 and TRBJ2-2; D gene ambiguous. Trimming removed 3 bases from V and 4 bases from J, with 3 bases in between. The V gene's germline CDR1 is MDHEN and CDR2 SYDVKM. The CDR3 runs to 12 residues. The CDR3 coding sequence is TGTGCCAGCAGTTTCGCCACCGGGGAGCTGTTTTTT. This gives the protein CASSFATGELFF.

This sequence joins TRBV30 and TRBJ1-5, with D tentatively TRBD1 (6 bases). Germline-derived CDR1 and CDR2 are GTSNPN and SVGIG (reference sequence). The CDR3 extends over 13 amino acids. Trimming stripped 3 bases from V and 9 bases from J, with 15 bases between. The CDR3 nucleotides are TGTGCCTGGAGGGGGGCCCCTGGGATGCCCCAGCATTTT. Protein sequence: CAWRGAPGMPQHF.

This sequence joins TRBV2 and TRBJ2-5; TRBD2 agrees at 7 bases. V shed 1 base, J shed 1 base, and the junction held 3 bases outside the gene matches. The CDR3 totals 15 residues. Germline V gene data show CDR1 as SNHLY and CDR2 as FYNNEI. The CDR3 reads CASSEGGGFQETQYF. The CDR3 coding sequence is TGTGCCAGCAGTGAAGGCGGGGGATTCCAAGAGACCCAGTACTTC.

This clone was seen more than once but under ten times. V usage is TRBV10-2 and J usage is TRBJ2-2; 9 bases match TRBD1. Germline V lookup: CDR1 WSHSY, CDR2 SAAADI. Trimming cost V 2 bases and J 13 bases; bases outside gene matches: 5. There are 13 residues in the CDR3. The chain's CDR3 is CASSEMGQGVLFF. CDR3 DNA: TGCGCCAGCAGTGAGATGGGACAGGGAGTGCTGTTTTTT.

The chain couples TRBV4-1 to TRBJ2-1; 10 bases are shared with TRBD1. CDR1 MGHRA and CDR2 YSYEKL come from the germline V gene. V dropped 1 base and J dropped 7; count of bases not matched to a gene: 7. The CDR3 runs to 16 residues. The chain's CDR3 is CASSQVRQGARNEQFF. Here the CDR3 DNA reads TGCGCCAGCAGCCAAGTTCGACAGGGGGCAAGGAATGAGCAGTTCTTC.

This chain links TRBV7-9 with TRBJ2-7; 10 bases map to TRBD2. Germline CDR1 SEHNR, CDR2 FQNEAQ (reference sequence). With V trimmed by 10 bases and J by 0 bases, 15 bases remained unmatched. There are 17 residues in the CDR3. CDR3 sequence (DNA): TGTGCCACCGAAACCCCCGGGACTAGCGTCAGCTCCTACGAGCAGTACTTC. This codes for CATETPGTSVSSYEQYF.

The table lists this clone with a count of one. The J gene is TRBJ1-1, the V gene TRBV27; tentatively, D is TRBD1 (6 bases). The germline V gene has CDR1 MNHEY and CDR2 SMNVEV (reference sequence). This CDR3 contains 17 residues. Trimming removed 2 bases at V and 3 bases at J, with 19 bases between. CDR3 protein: CASSLRVGQLPYTEAFF. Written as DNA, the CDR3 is TGTGCCAGCAGTTTACGAGTCGGACAGCTACCTTACACTGAAGCTTTCTTT.

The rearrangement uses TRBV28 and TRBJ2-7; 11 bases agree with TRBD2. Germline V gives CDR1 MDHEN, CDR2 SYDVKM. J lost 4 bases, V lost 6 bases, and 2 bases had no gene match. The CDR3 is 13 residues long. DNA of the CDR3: TGTGCCAGCAGGACTAGCGGGGTATACGAGCAGTACTTC. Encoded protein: CASRTSGVYEQYF.

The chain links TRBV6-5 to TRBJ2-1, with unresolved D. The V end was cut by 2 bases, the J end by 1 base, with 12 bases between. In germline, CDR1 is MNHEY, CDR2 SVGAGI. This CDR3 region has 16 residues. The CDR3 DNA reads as TGTGCCAGCAGTTACGAAGCGCAAATTTCCTACAATGAGCAGTTCTTC. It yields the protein CASSYEAQISYNEQFF.

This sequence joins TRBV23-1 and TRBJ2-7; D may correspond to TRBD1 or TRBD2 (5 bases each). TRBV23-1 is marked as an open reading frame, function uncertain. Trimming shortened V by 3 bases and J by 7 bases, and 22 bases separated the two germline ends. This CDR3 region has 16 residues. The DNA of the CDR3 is TGCGCCAGCAGTCATGGGCAGGGAGACTCGCATTGGGAGCAGTACTTC. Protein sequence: CASSHGQGDSHWEQYF.

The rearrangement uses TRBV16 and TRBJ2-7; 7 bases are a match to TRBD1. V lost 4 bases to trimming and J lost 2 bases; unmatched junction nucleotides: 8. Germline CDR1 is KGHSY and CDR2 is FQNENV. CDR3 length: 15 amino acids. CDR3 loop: CASSRGQGVPYEQYF. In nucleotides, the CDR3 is TGTGCCAGCAGCCGAGGCCAGGGGGTACCCTACGAGCAGTACTTC.

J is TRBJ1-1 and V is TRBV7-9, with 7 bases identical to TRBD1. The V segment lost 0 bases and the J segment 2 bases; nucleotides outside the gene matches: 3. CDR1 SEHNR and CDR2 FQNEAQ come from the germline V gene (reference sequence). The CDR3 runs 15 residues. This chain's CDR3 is CASSLADRANTEAFF. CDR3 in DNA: TGTGCCAGCAGCTTAGCAGACAGGGCCAACACTGAAGCTTTCTTT.

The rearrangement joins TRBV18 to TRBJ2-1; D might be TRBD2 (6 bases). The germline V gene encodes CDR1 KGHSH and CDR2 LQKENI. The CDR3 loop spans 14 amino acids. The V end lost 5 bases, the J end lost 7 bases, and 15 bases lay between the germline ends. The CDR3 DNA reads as TGTGCCAGCTCATCCTCCGGAGGGTGGAATGAGCAGTTCTTC. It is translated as CASSSSGGWNEQFF.

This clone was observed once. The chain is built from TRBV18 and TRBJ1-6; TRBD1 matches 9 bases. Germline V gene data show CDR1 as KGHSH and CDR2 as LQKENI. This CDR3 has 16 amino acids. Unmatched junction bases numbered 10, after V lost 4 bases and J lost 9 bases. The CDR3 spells CASSRTGTGRSSPLHF. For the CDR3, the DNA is TGTGCCAGCTCACGTACCGGGACAGGGCGGAGTTCACCCCTCCACTTT.

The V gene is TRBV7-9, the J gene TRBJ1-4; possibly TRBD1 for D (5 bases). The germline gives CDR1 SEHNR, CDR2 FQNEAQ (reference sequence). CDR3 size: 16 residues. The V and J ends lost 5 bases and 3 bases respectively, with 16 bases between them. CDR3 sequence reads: CASSPTGGTSNEKLFF. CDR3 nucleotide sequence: TGTGCCAGCAGCCCTACCGGGGGTACATCTAATGAAAAACTGTTTTTT. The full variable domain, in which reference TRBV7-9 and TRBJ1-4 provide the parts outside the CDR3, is DTGVSQNPRHKITKRGQNVTFRCDPISEHNRLYWYRQTLGQGPEFLTYFQNEAQLEKSRLLSDRFSAERPKGSFSTLEIQRTEQGDSAMYLCASSPTGGTSNEKLFFGSGTQLSVL.

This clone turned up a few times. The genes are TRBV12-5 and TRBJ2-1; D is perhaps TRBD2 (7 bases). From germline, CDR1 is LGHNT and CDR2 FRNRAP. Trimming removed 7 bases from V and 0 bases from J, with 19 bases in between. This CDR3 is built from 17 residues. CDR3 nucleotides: TGTGCTAGTGCCATCAGGGCGGGGGCCAGCTCCTACAATGAGCAGTTCTTC. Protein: CASAIRAGASSYNEQFF.

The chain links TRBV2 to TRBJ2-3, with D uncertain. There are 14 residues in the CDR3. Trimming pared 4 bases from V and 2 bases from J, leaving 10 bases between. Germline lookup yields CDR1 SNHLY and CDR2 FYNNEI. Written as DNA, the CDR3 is TGTGCCAGCAGTGTTCTACGGGCCACAGATACGCAGTATTTT. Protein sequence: CASSVLRATDTQYF.

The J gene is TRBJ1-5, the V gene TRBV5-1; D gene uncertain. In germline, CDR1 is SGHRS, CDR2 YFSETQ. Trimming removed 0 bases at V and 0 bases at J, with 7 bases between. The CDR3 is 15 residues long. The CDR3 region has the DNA TGCGCCAGCAGCTTGGAATCCAGTAGCAATCAGCCCCAGCATTTT. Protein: CASSLESSSNQPQHF.

The CDR3 loop reads CASSLDRGYGEKLFF. In nucleotides, the CDR3 is TGTGCCAGCAGTCTTGACCGGGGATATGGAGAAAAACTGTTTTTT. J is TRBJ1-4 and V is TRBV28; the D is unclear. Germline CDR1 MDHEN, CDR2 SYDVKM. V lost 5 bases to trimming and J lost 8 bases, with 18 bases between them. The CDR3 totals 15 residues.

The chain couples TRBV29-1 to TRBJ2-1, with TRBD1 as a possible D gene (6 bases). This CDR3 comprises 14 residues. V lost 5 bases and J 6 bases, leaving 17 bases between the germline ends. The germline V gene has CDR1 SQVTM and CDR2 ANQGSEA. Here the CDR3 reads CSVPYPSRGNEQFF. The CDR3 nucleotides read TGCAGCGTTCCTTACCCGTCCAGGGGCAATGAGCAGTTCTTC.